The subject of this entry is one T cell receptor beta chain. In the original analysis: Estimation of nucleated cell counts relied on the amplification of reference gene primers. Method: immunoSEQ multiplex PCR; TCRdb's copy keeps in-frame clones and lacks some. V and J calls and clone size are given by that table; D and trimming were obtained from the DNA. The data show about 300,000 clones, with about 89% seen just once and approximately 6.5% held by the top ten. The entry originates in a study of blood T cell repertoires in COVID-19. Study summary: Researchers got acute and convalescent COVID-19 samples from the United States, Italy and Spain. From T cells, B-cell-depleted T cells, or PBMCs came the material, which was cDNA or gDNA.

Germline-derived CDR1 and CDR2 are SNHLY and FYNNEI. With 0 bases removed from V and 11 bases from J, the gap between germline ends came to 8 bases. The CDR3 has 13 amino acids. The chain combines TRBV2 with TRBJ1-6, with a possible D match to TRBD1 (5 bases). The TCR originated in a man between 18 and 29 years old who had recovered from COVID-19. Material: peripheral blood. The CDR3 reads CASSEASRAPLHF. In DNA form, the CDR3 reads TGTGCCAGCAGTGAAGCGTCCAGGGCACCCCTCCACTTT.